This entry is about one T cell receptor (beta chain). The entry originates in a study of blood T cell repertoires in COVID-19. Background on the study: PBMCs, B-cell-depleted T cells, or T cells provided the cDNA or gDNA that made up the material.

Profiling relied on immunoSEQ multiplex PCR, and the TCRdb table lists in-frame clones only, not all of them. The repertoire has 150,000 to 200,000 clones, roughly 87% of them found once; the top ten carry roughly 2.4%. Germline V gene sequence: CDR1 MNHEY, CDR2 SVGAGI. The J segment lost 6 bases and the V segment lost 6 bases, leaving 7 bases of the junction unmatched. The CDR3 sequence is 13 residues long. The chain carries TRBV6-5 and TRBJ1-2; 7 bases line up with TRBD1. This clonotype was obtained from a middle-aged woman with acute COVID-19. Material for sequencing was PBMCs or T cells enriched from blood (not recorded which). CDR3 sequence (DNA): TGTGCCAGCAGACAGACAGGGTCTAATGGCTACACCTTC. It translates to CASRQTGSNGYTF.